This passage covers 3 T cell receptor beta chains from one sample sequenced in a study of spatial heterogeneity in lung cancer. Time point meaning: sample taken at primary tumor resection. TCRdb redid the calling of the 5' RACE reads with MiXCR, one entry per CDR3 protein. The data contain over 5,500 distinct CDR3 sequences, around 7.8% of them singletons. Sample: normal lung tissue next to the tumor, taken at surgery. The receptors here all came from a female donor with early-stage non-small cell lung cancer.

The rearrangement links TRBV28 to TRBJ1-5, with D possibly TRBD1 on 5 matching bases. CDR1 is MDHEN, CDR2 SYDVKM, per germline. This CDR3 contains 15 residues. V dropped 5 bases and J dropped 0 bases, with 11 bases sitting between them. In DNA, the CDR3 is TGTGCCAGCAGTCGACAGACAGTTAGCAATCAGCCCCAGCATTTT. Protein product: CASSRQTVSNQPQHF.

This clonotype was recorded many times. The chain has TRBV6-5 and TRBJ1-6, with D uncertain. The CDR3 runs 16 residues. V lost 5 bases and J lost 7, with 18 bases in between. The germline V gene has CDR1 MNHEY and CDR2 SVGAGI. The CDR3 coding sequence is TGTGCCAGCAGTGAGACCGGGCCGGCGGGCAATTCACCCCTCCACTTT. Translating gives CASSETGPAGNSPLHF.

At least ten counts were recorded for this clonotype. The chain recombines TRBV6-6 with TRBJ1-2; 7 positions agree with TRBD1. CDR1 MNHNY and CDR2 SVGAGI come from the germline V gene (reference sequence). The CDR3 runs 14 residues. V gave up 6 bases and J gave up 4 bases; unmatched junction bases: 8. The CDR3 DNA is TGTGCCAGCAGCCCAGGGGGGGTCTTCTATGGCTACACCTTC. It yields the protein CASSPGGVFYGYTF.